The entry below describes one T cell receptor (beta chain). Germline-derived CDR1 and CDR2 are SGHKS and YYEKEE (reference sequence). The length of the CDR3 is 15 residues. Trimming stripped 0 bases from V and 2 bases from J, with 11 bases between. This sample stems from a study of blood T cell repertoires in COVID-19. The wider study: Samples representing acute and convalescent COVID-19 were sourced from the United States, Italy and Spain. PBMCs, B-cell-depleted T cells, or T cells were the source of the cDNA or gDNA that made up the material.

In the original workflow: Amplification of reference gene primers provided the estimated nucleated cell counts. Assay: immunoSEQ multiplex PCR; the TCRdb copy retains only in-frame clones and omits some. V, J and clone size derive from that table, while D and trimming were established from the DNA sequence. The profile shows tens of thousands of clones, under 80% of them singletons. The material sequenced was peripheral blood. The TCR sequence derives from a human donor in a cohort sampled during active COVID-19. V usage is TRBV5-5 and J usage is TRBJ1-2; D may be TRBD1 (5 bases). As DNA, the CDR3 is TGTGCCAGCAGCTTGGCGGGACTCTTAAACTATGGCTACACCTTC. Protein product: CASSLAGLLNYGYTF. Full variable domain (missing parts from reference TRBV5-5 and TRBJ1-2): DAGVTQSPTHLIKTRGQQVTLRCSPISGHKSVSWYQQVLGQGPQFIFQYYEKEERGRGNFPDRFSARQFPNYSSELNVNALLLGDSALYLCASSLAGLLNYGYTFGSGTRLTVV.